This is a list of T cell receptor beta chains from one sample in a study of T cell clones after liver transplantation. Some clones are missing from TCRdb's copy, which holds only in-frame ones; the method was immunoSEQ multiplex PCR. The sample consists of nearly 55,000 clones, roughly 83% of them appearing once. Sample: CD4+ T cells from blood, taken before liver transplant. The receptor set was obtained from a human donor who received a liver transplant. Both conserved end residues are part of each CDR3.

TRBV9	TRBJ1-3	CASSVVGGSGNTIYF
TRBV9	TRBJ2-7	CASSKTGTHYEQYF
TRBV19	TRBJ2-5	CASSISGGETQYF
TRBV19	TRBJ2-5	CASRGTPQETQYF
TRBV7-2	TRBJ1-1	CASSLAAGLNTEAFF
TRBV28	TRBJ1-4	CATESAGMGEKLFF
TRBV5-8	TRBJ1-2	CASSFGGNGYTF
TRBV2	TRBJ2-2	CASSREFGGELFF
TRBV7-2	TRBJ2-1	CASSLVGLAGGYNEQFF
TRBV7-3	TRBJ2-1	CASSFQTSRQEQFF
TRBV4-1	TRBJ2-1	CASSDGTSGRGEQFF
TRBV9	TRBJ1-2	CASSAMGYGYTF
TRBV7-2	TRBJ2-3	CASSLTSGTDTQYF
TRBV2	TRBJ1-1	CASRIDALAEAFF
TRBV5-1	TRBJ2-7	CASSLGLAGWTSYEQYF
TRBV6-1	TRBJ2-1	CAGLDTTYNEQFF
TRBV7-3	TRBJ2-7	CASSSHPGGAYEQYF
TRBV7-9	TRBJ1-1	CASSLLQNTEAFF
TRBV5-1	TRBJ1-6	CASSPRDGSNSPLHF
TRBV7-2	TRBJ2-2	CASSPAGAGGELFF
TRBV7-3	TRBJ1-1	CASSSTRKNTEAFF
TRBV30	TRBJ1-3	CAWSRSRLSGNTIYF
TRBV10-3	TRBJ2-7	CAISESKTDYEQYF
TRBV25-1	TRBJ1-1	CASSVLTEAFF
TRBV4-1	TRBJ1-2	CASSPPAQTLYGYTF
TRBV5-8	TRBJ2-6	CASSLSGEAGANVLTF
TRBV7-3	TRBJ2-3	CASSLETATDTQYF
TRBV5-4	TRBJ2-7	CASSLAGSDRAYEQYF
TRBV19	TRBJ1-3	CASGVFGNTIYF
TRBV14	TRBJ2-7	CASSYLGPGEQYF
TRBV5-1	TRBJ2-3	CASSSTGGDYTQYF
TRBV5-4	TRBJ2-3	CASSPSGGSDTQYF
TRBV5-6	TRBJ1-5	CASSLKQGYNQPQHF
TRBV11-2	TRBJ2-3	CASSLDQGGTDTQYF
TRBV10-3	TRBJ1-1	CAISEQGAAFF
TRBV7-9	TRBJ1-5	CASSRSGTGLSNQPQHF
TRBV15	TRBJ2-5	CATSIKGTRTQYF
TRBV6-5	TRBJ1-5	CASSYTGGSQPQHF
TRBV13	TRBJ2-3	CASSLTGGGTDTQYF
TRBV4-2	TRBJ1-6	CASSRTDTYNSPLHF
TRBV19	TRBJ2-3	CASSITGADAVDTQYF
TRBV7-2	TRBJ1-2	CASSLIGTGRKYGYTF
TRBV30	TRBJ2-7	CAWSWRTVEQYF
TRBV28	TRBJ1-2	CASSSNARGYTF
TRBV20-1	TRBJ2-3	CSVKVGDTQYF
TRBV19	TRBJ1-5	CASRPQGDQPQHF
TRBV10-3	TRBJ2-3	CAISESGLAATDTQYF
TRBV7-2	TRBJ2-3	CASGGSRGTDTQYF
TRBV28	TRBJ2-3	CASSPTSGYTDTQYF
TRBV5-8	TRBJ2-2	CASSSGTAETGELFF
TRBV28	TRBJ2-1	CASSTQSPRGEQFF
TRBV5-4	TRBJ1-1	CASSLAGGLNTEAFF
TRBV30	TRBJ2-3	CAWRLAGDPLGYF